This entry lists 17 T cell receptor beta chains sequenced from one sample in a study of CD8+ T cells in alopecia areata. As the sequencing template, cDNA was produced by extracting RNA and reverse transcribing it. Clones were read by immunoSEQ multiplex PCR, and TCRdb kept only the in-frame ones, dropping some. The table shows about 200,000 clones, with more than 55% occurring only once. The sequenced sample was CD8+ T cells sorted from blood. These receptors all stem from a human donor in good health.

The chain carries TRBV30 and TRBJ2-7; maybe TRBD2 (5 bases). Germline lookup yields CDR1 GTSNPN and CDR2 SVGIG (reference sequence). CDR3 length: 13 amino acids. Deletions cut 3 bases from V and 2 bases from J, with 11 bases between. CDR3 protein: CAWSLSGTYEQYF. Here the CDR3 DNA reads TGTGCCTGGAGCCTATCGGGGACCTACGAGCAGTACTTC.

V is TRBV29-1 and J is TRBJ2-7; D may be TRBD1 (6 bases). The CDR3 runs to 15 residues. Trimming took 6 bases from V and 2 from J, leaving 20 bases between them. From germline, CDR1 is SQVTM and CDR2 ANQGSEA. CDR3 bases: TGCAGCGTCGACGGGACATCGGGCGGAACCTACGAGCAGTACTTC. It codes for CSVDGTSGGTYEQYF.

This clone was seen a handful of times. The chain combines TRBV4-1 with TRBJ2-1; D uncertain. Deletions cut 1 base from V and 8 bases from J, with 9 bases between. Looked up from germline, CDR1 is MGHRA and CDR2 is YSYEKL. This CDR3 is built from 13 residues. CDR3 in amino acids: CASSQGAGYEQFF. The CDR3 nucleotides read TGCGCCAGCAGCCAAGGGGCTGGGTATGAGCAGTTCTTC.

Points on this clone: Different DNA sequences within this sample yield the same CDR3. The rearrangement links TRBV4-1 to TRBJ1-1; D gene unclear. V lost 0 bases to trimming and J lost 5 bases, with 4 bases between them. CDR1 and CDR2 from the germline V gene are MGHRA and YSYEKL. CDR3 length equals 12 residues. This CDR3 reads CASSQDRTEAFF. CDR3 DNA: TGCGCCAGCAGCCAAGACAGGACTGAAGCTTTCTTT.

Written as DNA, the CDR3 is TGTGCCAGCAGCACCGAACCCTCGACAGGGGGTCTAGGGGATACGCAGTATTTT. It encodes CASSTEPSTGGLGDTQYF. The chain carries TRBV7-6 and TRBJ2-3; 9 bases match TRBD1. Germline CDR1 and CDR2: SGHVS and FNYEAQ. With 5 bases clipped from V and 6 bases from J, the junction kept 18 bases outside the gene matches. The CDR3 contains 18 residues.

Points on this clone: Within the sample, other DNA sequences also encode this same CDR3. CDR3 sequence reads: CASSVGGDRIYNEQFF. DNA for the CDR3: TGTGCCAGCAGCGTAGGAGGGGACAGGATCTACAATGAGCAGTTCTTC. The rearrangement links TRBV9 to TRBJ2-1; 8 bases match TRBD1. The junction had 5 bases not matched to a gene; V was cut back by 0 bases and J by 3 bases. Per germline, CDR1 SGDLS and CDR2 YYNGEE. CDR3 length equals 16 residues.

The CDR3 DNA is TGTGCCAGCAGTTGGGTGGGGATGAACACTGAAGCTTTCTTT. As protein: CASSWVGMNTEAFF. The rearrangement links TRBV6-1 to TRBJ1-1; no clear D. V was pared by 5 bases and J by 0 bases, with 10 bases between. The V gene's germline CDR1 is MNHNS and CDR2 SASEGT. The CDR3 spans 14 residues.

CDR3 residues: CASSQSGRGGAYGYTF. The CDR3 coding sequence is TGCGCCAGCAGCCAATCGGGACGCGGGGGAGCCTATGGCTACACCTTC. The chain couples TRBV4-1 to TRBJ1-2; D perhaps matches TRBD1 (5 bases). This CDR3 has 16 residues. Per germline, CDR1 MGHRA and CDR2 YSYEKL. Trimming removed 2 bases at V and 4 bases at J, with 17 bases between.

The J gene is TRBJ1-1, the V gene TRBV28, with TRBD1 as a possible D gene (6 bases). Trimming shortened V by 2 bases and J by 5 bases, and 15 bases separated the two germline ends. The CDR3 covers 15 residues. CDR1 MDHEN and CDR2 SYDVKM come from the germline V gene. CDR3 in DNA: TGTGCCAGCAGTTTAGGGGGGACATTGGTTACTGAAGCTTTCTTT. Translation: CASSLGGTLVTEAFF.

In the case of this clone: The sample contains more than one DNA sequence encoding this CDR3. The chain uses TRBV27 and TRBJ2-1; D unclear. Germline V gene sequence: CDR1 MNHEY, CDR2 SMNVEV (reference sequence). The CDR3 sequence is 13 residues long. V gave up 3 bases and J gave up 4 bases, with 7 bases separating them. The CDR3 reads CASSFGPYNEQFF. DNA for the CDR3: TGTGCCAGCAGTTTCGGGCCGTACAATGAGCAGTTCTTC.

In its sample, this clone was seen a few times. This chain joins TRBV9 and TRBJ1-1, with D uncertain. Germline CDR1 and CDR2: SGDLS and YYNGEE. This CDR3 has 14 residues. Deletions cut 3 bases from V and 1 base from J, with 10 bases between. The CDR3 is CASSARTENTEAFF. In DNA form, the CDR3 reads TGTGCCAGCAGCGCCCGGACGGAGAACACTGAAGCTTTCTTT.

J is TRBJ1-2 and V is TRBV2, with D possibly TRBD1 on 6 matching bases. The germline V and J ends were trimmed by 3 bases and 6 bases, with 8 bases remaining between them. Germline CDR1 is SNHLY and CDR2 is FYNNEI. The CDR3 covers 12 residues. The CDR3 sequence: CASSDRGNGYTF. The CDR3 DNA follows: TGTGCCAGCAGTGACAGGGGCAATGGCTACACCTTC.

The J gene is TRBJ1-1, the V gene TRBV25-1; D remains ambiguous. Deletions cut 3 bases from V and 4 bases from J, with 9 bases between. Germline V lookup: CDR1 MGHDK, CDR2 SYGVNS. CDR3 length equals 13 residues. The CDR3 DNA reads as TGTGCCAGCAGTGACGGGGTACGCACTGAAGCTTTCTTT. Its protein is CASSDGVRTEAFF. The complete variable domain, with remaining parts taken from reference TRBV25-1 and TRBJ1-1, reads EADIYQTPRYLVIGTGKKITLECSQTMGHDKMYWYQQDPGMELHLIHYSYGVNSTEKGDLSSESTVSRIRTEHFPLTLESARPSHTSQYLCASSDGVRTEAFFGQGTRLTVV.

The rearrangement links TRBV27 to TRBJ2-3; TRBD2 agrees at 9 bases. The V gene's germline CDR1 is MNHEY and CDR2 SMNVEV (reference sequence). With V trimmed by 5 bases and J by 1 base, 10 bases remained unmatched. The CDR3 has 17 residues. The CDR3 DNA sequence: TGTGCCAGCAGTCACCCATCTAGCGGGGAGGGCACAGATACGCAGTATTTT. Amino acid sequence: CASSHPSSGEGTDTQYF.

Turning to this clone: This CDR3 is also generated by other DNA sequences in the sample. The chain employs TRBV19 and TRBJ1-2, with D uncertain. V lost 8 bases to trimming and J lost 5 bases, with 3 bases between them. The CDR3 loop spans 9 amino acids. The germline V gene encodes CDR1 LNHDA and CDR2 SQIVND (reference sequence). CDR3 sequence reads: CASGYGYTF. CDR3 sequence (DNA): TGTGCCAGTGGGTATGGCTACACCTTC. The full variable domain, its missing parts supplied by reference TRBV19 and TRBJ1-2, is DGGITQSPKYLFRKEGQNVTLSCEQNLNHDAMYWYRQDPGQGLRLIYYSQIVNDFQKGDIAEGYSVSREKKESFPLTVTSAQKNPTAFYLCASGYGYTFGSGTRLTVV.

The rearrangement uses TRBV28 and TRBJ1-5; possible D gene TRBD1, 6 bases. Looked up from germline, CDR1 is MDHEN and CDR2 is SYDVKM. The CDR3 contains 15 residues. Trimming removed 2 bases from V and 5 bases from J, with 13 bases in between. Here the CDR3 reads CASSLPWDNHQPQHF. The CDR3 DNA is TGTGCCAGCAGTTTACCCTGGGACAACCATCAGCCCCAGCATTTT.

The chain uses TRBV27 and TRBJ2-2, with D tentatively TRBD1 (5 bases). The germline CDR1 and CDR2 sequences are MNHEY and SMNVEV (reference sequence). CDR3 size: 14 residues. Trimming took off 1 base at V and 6 bases at J, with 9 bases between the two ends. The CDR3 DNA sequence: TGTGCCAGCAGTTTATATAAAGGGGCCGGGGAGCTGTTTTTT. Protein: CASSLYKGAGELFF.